A single sample gave rise to the 18 T cell receptor beta chains below, sequenced in a study of blood T cell repertoires in COVID-19. TCRdb's copy holds only in-frame clones and misses some; the assay was immunoSEQ multiplex PCR. The data show hundreds of thousands of clones, 87% seen once. Input material: peripheral blood. These receptors all stem from a woman aged 45-60 years with COVID-19, enrolled during active disease.

The V gene is TRBV3-1 (or the pseudogene TRBV3-2), the J gene TRBJ2-3; 9 bases fit TRBD2. The germline V gene encodes CDR1 LGHDT and CDR2 YNNKEL (reference sequence). The CDR3 is 15 amino acids. The V and J ends lost 1 base and 1 base, in that order; junction bases with no gene match: 0. The CDR3 reads CASSQGLAGTDTQYF. The CDR3 coding sequence is TGTGCCAGCAGCCAAGGACTAGCGGGCACAGATACGCAGTATTTT.

V is TRBV2 and J is TRBJ1-1, with 9 bases aligning to TRBD1. The CDR3 contains 12 residues. V lost 5 bases, J lost 7 bases, and 2 bases stayed unmatched. In germline, CDR1 is SNHLY, CDR2 FYNNEI. CDR3 in DNA: TGTGCCAGCAGTAAGGACAGGGGTGAAGCTTTCTTT. This translates into CASSKDRGEAFF.

The chain has TRBV6-2 or TRBV6-3 and TRBJ1-1; 8 nucleotides align to TRBD1. This CDR3 region has 13 residues. CDR1 is MNHEY and CDR2 is SVGEGT in the germline V gene. V was clipped by 4 bases and J by 4 bases; unmatched bases: 2. CDR3 DNA: TGTGCCAGCAGTTTCGACAGGGGCACTGAAGCTTTCTTT. It encodes CASSFDRGTEAFF.

This chain uses TRBV19 with TRBJ1-4; TRBD1 aligns across 10 bases. The germline V gene encodes CDR1 LNHDA and CDR2 SQIVND (reference sequence). J was trimmed by 7 bases and V by 9 bases; bases with no gene match: 8. This CDR3 is built from 14 residues. CDR3 in amino acids: CASSTGTGVEKLFF. DNA of the CDR3: TGTGCCAGCTCTACCGGGACAGGGGTTGAAAAACTGTTTTTT.

The chain recombines TRBV27 with TRBJ2-7, with TRBD2 identical over 11 bases. The CDR3 is 15 amino acids. Germline CDR1 and CDR2: MNHEY and SMNVEV (reference sequence). J lost 4 bases, V lost 4 bases, and 6 bases had no gene match. The chain's CDR3 is CASSSIIAGGYEQYF. The CDR3 nucleotides read TGTGCCAGCAGTTCGATAATAGCGGGGGGGTACGAGCAGTACTTC.

This clone was counted a few times. The CDR3 is CAWSVKTDNTEAFF. CDR3 DNA: TGTGCCTGGAGTGTAAAGACAGACAACACTGAAGCTTTCTTT. This chain uses TRBV30 with TRBJ1-1; a weak D match, TRBD1 (5 bases). The germline V and J ends were trimmed by 0 bases and 2 bases, with 10 bases remaining between them. The length of the CDR3 is 14 residues. Germline V gene lookup returns CDR1 GTSNPN and CDR2 SVGIG (reference sequence).

The chain joins TRBV7-2 to TRBJ2-4; the D gene is possibly TRBD1 (5 bases). Trimming took off 5 bases at V and 0 bases at J, with 17 bases between the two ends. This CDR3 has 17 residues. Germline CDR1 SGHTA, CDR2 FQGNSA. The CDR3 reads CASSPSIGARAKNIQYF. Here the CDR3 DNA reads TGTGCCAGCAGCCCAAGCATTGGGGCTCGAGCCAAAAACATTCAGTACTTC.

The chain links TRBV27 to TRBJ1-1, with 8 positions matching TRBD1. After removal of 5 bases from V and 1 base from J, the junction contained 9 bases not matched to a gene. The CDR3 is 16 residues long. In germline, CDR1 is MNHEY, CDR2 SMNVEV (reference sequence). The CDR3 region is CASSPLDRGRNTEAFF. DNA for the CDR3: TGTGCCAGCAGTCCACTCGACAGGGGAAGGAACACTGAAGCTTTCTTT.

This clone was counted a single time. The genes are TRBV18 and TRBJ1-2, with D perhaps matching TRBD1 (6 bases). The V gene's germline CDR1 is KGHSH and CDR2 LQKENI. Trimming pared 0 bases from V and 8 bases from J, leaving 13 bases between. The CDR3 extends over 14 amino acids. CDR3 sequence (DNA): TGTGCCAGCTCACCACCCCCAGGGGCGAGCGGCTACACCTTC. It translates to CASSPPPGASGYTF.

The chain joins TRBV11-2 to TRBJ2-1, with 11 bases fitting TRBD2. Trimming at V came to 4 bases and at J to 7 bases, leaving 3 bases not matched to a gene. The CDR3 extends over 14 amino acids. Germline V gene lookup returns CDR1 SGHAT and CDR2 FQNNGV. The CDR3 protein is CASSSGLAANEQFF. The CDR3 region has the DNA TGTGCCAGCAGCTCGGGACTAGCGGCGAATGAGCAGTTCTTC.

This chain joins TRBV5-5 and TRBJ1-5; 10 bases map to TRBD1. V lost 4 bases and J lost 6; bases outside the gene matches: 7. Per the germline V gene, CDR1 is SGHKS and CDR2 is YYEKEE (reference sequence). The CDR3 runs to 15 residues. CDR3 coding DNA: TGTGCCAGCAGCCCCCGGGACAGGGGCTTTCAGCCCCAGCATTTT. The encoded protein is CASSPRDRGFQPQHF.

The chain joins TRBV6-5 to TRBJ1-1, with 7 bases identical to TRBD1. With 2 bases clipped from V and 7 bases from J, the junction kept 7 bases outside the gene matches. Germline V lookup: CDR1 MNHEY, CDR2 SVGAGI. The CDR3 extends over 14 amino acids. The CDR3 loop is CASSYDRVRVEAFF. As DNA, the CDR3 is TGTGCCAGCAGTTACGACAGGGTACGAGTTGAAGCTTTCTTT.

The genes are TRBV5-1 and TRBJ2-5; D is unclear. The germline V gene encodes CDR1 SGHRS and CDR2 YFSETQ. This CDR3 spans 15 amino acids. The germline V and J ends were trimmed by 0 bases and 4 bases, with 13 bases remaining between them. The CDR3 reads CASSLGQKTGETQYF. Here the CDR3 DNA reads TGCGCCAGCAGCTTGGGACAAAAAACTGGAGAGACCCAGTACTTC. Drawing the rest from reference TRBV5-1 and TRBJ2-5, the complete variable domain is KAGVTQTPRYLIKTRGQQVTLSCSPISGHRSVSWYQQTPGQGLQFLFEYFSETQRNKGNFPGRFSGRQFSNSRSEMNVSTLELGDSALYLCASSLGQKTGETQYFGPGTRLLVL.

The V gene is TRBV7-2, the J gene TRBJ2-7, with unresolved D. The CDR3 runs 12 residues. Germline loops: CDR1 SGHTA, CDR2 FQGNSA. V was shortened by 4 bases and J by 4 bases, with 8 bases between the two germline ends. DNA for the CDR3: TGTGCCAGCAGCTCCCTTAAATACGAGCAGTACTTC. Its protein is CASSSLKYEQYF. Using reference TRBV7-2 and TRBJ2-7 for the parts outside the CDR3, the full variable domain is GAGVSQSPSNKVTEKGKDVELRCDPISGHTALYWYRQSLGQGLEFLIYFQGNSAPDKSGLPSDRFSAERTGGSVSTLTIQRTQQEDSAVYLCASSSLKYEQYFGPGTRLTVT.

The rearrangement joins TRBV6-5 to TRBJ1-2, with 7 bases that match TRBD1. CDR3 length equals 14 residues. J gave up 4 bases and V 5 bases, and 7 bases lay outside the gene matches. Per the germline V gene, CDR1 is MNHEY and CDR2 is SVGAGI. The CDR3 nucleotides are TGTGCCAGCAGTCGTACAGGGGTGAGCTATGGCTACACCTTC. This codes for CASSRTGVSYGYTF.

The chain carries TRBV28 and TRBJ2-1; 8 nucleotides align to TRBD1. Trimming cost V 3 bases and J 6 bases; bases outside gene matches: 7. Germline loops: CDR1 MDHEN, CDR2 SYDVKM. There are 15 residues in the CDR3. DNA of the CDR3: TGTGCCAGCAGTTTGTCCGGGACAGGCGGCAATGAGCAGTTCTTC. Residues: CASSLSGTGGNEQFF.

J is TRBJ2-7 and V is TRBV2; 8 bases are shared with TRBD1. This CDR3 region has 16 residues. V trimming: 2 bases; J trimming: 2 bases; junction bases outside the gene matches: 8. Germline V gene lookup returns CDR1 SNHLY and CDR2 FYNNEI. This CDR3 reads CASSERLGTGAYEQYF. The DNA of the CDR3 is TGTGCCAGCAGTGAACGACTTGGGACAGGAGCCTACGAGCAGTACTTC.

CDR3 nucleotide sequence: TGCGCCAGCAGCCAAGGAAAGTTCCAGGGGGCTTTTTCACCCCTCCACTTT. Translation: CASSQGKFQGAFSPLHF. V gene TRBV4-3 combines with J gene TRBJ1-6; 8 nucleotides line up with TRBD1. V shed 1 base, J shed 9 bases, and the junction held 11 bases outside the gene matches. The CDR3 is 17 amino acids. Germline V lookup: CDR1 LGHNA, CDR2 YSLEER.